The TCR beta chain described here comes from a study of OX40 agonist ivuxolimab in advanced cancers. The overall study: The patients received ivuxolimab by intravenous route every 2 weeks at 0.01 to 10 mg/kg.

Drawing of blood for sampling happened at baseline, at cycle 4 day 1, and at cycle 7 day 1. This table comes from immunoSEQ multiplex PCR, and its TCRdb copy is limited to in-frame clones, with some not included. This sample has about 65,000 clones; about four fifths occur once, and the top ten carry more than 1.5%. Study conclusions and caveats: On average, CD8+ T cells showed a greater number of expanded clones than CD4+.

In regard to this clone: No antigen is known for it.

Germline CDR1 and CDR2: SGHTA and FQGTGA. The length of the CDR3 is 13 residues. The V and J ends lost 5 bases and 5 bases respectively, with 12 bases between them. The chain has TRBV7-3 and TRBJ1-2; possible D gene TRBD1, 5 bases. The receptor was derived from an adult with an advanced solid tumor such as melanoma, head and neck, liver or kidney cancer. The material was CD4+ or CD8+ T cells sorted from blood, obtained in a trial of the OX40 agonist ivuxolimab. The CDR3: CASSPREGYGYTF. Written as DNA, the CDR3 is TGTGCCAGCAGCCCCCGCGAGGGGTATGGCTACACCTTC.